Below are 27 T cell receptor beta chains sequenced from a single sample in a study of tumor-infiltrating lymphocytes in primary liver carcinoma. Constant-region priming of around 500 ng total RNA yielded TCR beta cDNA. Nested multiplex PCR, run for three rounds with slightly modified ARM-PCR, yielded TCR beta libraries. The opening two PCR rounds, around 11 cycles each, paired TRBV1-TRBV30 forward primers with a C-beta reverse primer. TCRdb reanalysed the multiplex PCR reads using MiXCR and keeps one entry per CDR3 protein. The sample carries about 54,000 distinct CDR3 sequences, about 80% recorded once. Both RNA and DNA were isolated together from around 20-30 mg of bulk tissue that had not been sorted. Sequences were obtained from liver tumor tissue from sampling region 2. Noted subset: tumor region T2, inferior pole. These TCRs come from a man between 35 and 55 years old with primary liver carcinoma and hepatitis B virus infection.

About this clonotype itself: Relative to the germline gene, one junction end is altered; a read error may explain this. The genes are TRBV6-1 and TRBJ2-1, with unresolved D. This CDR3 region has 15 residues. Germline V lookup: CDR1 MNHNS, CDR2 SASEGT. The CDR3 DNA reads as TGTACCAGGAGCGCTGTCTCCGAGGCTTACAATGAGCAGTTCTTC. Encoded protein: CTRSAVSEAYNEQFF.

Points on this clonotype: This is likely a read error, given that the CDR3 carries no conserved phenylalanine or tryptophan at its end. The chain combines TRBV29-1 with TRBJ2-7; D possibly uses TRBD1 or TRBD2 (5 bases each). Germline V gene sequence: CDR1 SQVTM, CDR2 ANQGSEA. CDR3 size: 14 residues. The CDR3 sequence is CSVITGGSPYKQYL. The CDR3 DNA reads TGCAGCGTTATAACAGGAGGCAGCCCCTACAAGCAGTACCTC.

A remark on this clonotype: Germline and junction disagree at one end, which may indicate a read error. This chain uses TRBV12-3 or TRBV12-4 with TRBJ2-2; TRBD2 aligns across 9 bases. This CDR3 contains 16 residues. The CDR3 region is CASSPGGSGSAGELLF. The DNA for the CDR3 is TGTGCCAGCAGCCCTGGTGGTAGCGGGAGTGCCGGGGAGCTACTTTTT.

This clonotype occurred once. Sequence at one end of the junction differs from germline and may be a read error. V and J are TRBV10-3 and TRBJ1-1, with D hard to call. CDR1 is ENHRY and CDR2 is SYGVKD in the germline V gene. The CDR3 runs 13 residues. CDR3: CAISAVMNAEVFF. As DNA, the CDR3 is TGTGCCATCAGTGCCGTGATGAACGCTGAAGTTTTCTTT.

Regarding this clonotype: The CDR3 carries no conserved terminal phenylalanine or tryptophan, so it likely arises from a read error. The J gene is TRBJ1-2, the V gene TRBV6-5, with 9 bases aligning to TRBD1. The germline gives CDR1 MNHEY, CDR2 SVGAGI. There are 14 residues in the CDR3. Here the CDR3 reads CAISDRGKNYGYTL. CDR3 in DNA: TGTGCCATTTCGGACAGGGGAAAAAACTATGGTTACACCCTC.

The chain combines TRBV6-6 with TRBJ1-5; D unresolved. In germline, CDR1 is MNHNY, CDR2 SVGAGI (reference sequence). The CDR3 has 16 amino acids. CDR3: CVNSYRVEYNNQPQHF. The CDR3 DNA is TGTGTCAACAGTTACCGAGTAGAGTATAACAATCAGCCCCAGCATTTT.

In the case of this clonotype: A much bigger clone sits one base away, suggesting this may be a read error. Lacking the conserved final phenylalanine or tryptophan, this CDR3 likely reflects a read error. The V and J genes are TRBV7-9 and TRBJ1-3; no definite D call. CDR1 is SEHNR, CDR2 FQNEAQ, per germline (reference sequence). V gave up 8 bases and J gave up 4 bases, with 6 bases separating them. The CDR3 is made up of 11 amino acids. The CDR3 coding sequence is TGTGCCAGCGGAGGGGGAAACACCATATATTCT. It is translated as CASGGGNTIYS.

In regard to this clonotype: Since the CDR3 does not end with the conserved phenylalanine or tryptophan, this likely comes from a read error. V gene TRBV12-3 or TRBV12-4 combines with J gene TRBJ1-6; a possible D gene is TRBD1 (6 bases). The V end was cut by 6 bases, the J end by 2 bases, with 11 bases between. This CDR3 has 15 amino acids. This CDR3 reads CASRLHRAYNSPLHY. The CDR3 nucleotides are TGTGCCAGCAGACTCCACAGGGCCTATAATTCACCCCTCCACTAT.

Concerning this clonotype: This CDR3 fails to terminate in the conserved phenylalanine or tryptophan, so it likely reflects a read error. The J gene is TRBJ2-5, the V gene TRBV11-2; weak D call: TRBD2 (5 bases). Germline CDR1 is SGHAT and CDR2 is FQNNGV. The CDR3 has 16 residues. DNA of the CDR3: TGTGCCTGCAGCTTAGGGAGTAGAGGCCCGGGGGAGACCCAGTACTTA. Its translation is CACSLGSRGPGETQYL.

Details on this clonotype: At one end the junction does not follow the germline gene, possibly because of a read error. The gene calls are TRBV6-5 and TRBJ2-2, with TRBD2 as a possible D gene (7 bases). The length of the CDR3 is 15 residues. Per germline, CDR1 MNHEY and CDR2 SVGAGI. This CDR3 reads CASSYAVDGTGGLFF. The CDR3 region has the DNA TGTGCCAGCAGTTATGCAGTGGACGGCACCGGGGGGCTGTTCTTT.

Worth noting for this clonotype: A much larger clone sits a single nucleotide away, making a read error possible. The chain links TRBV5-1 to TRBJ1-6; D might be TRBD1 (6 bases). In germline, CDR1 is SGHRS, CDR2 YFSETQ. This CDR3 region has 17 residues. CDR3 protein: CVSRQGGGAYGLSPLHF. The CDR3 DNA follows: TGCGTCAGCCGCCAAGGTGGGGGGGCGTACGGGCTTTCACCCCTCCACTTT.

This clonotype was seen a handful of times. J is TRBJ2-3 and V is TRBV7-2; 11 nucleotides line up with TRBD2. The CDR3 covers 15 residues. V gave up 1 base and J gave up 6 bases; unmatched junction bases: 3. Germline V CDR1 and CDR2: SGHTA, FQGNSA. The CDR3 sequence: CASSLVAGGGDTQYF. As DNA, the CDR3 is TGTGCCAGCAGCTTAGTAGCGGGGGGGGGGGATACGCAGTATTTT.

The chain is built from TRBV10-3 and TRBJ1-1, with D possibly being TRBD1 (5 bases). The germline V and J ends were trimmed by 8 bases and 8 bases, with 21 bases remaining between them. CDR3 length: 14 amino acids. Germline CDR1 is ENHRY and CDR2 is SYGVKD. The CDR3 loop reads CAIVWGPPDGEAFF. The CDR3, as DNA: TGTGCCATCGTTTGGGGCCCCCCTGACGGGGAAGCTTTCTTT.

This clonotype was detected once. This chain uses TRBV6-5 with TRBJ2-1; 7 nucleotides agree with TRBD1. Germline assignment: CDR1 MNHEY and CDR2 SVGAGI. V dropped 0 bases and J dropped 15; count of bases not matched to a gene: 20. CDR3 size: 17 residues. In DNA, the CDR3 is TGTGCCAGCAGTTACTCTTTCGTGGGACAGTCTATGAATGATCGGTTCTTC. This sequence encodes CASSYSFVGQSMNDRFF.

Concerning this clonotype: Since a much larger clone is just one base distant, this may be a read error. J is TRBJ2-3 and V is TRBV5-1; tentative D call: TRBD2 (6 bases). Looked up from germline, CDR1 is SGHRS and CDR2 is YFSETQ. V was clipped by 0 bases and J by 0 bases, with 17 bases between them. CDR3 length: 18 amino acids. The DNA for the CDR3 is TGCGCCAGCAGCTTGGAGGGACCAGCGGGCTTAAGCACAGATACGCAGTATTTT. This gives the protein CASSLEGPAGLSTDTQYF.

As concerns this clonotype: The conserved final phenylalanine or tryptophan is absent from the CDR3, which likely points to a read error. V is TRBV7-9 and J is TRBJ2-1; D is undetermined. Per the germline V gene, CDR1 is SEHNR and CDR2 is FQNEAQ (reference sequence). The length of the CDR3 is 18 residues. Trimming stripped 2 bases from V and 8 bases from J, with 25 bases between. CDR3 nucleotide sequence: TGTGCCAGCAGCTTAAGCTCTGGCAATGATGTCCTTACAGATGAGCAGTTCTTA. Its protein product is CASSLSSGNDVLTDEQFL.

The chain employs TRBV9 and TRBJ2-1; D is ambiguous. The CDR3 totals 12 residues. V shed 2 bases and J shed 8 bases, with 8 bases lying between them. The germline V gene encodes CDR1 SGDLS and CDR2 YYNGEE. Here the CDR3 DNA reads TGTGCCAGCAGCGTGGATTATTATGAGCAGTTCTTC. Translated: CASSVDYYEQFF.

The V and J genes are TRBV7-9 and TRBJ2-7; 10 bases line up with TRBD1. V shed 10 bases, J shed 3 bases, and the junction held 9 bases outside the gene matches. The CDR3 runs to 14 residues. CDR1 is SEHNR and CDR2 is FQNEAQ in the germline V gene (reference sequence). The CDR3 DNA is TGTGCCATTAGCTTGACAGGGGGCAGCTACGAGCAGTACTTC. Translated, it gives CAISLTGGSYEQYF.

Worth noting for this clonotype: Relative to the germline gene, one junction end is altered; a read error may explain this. The CDR3 sequence: CTSSSAASGHNEQFF. The CDR3 nucleotides read TGTACCAGCAGTTCTGCGGCTAGCGGACACAATGAGCAGTTCTTC. The V and J genes are TRBV6-6 and TRBJ2-1; 7 bases agree with TRBD2. Germline V gene sequence: CDR1 MNHNY, CDR2 SVGAGI (reference sequence). CDR3 length equals 15 residues.

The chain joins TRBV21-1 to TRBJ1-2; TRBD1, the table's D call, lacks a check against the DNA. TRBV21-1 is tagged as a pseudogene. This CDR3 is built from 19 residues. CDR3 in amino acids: CTSSIFRGTDVITYVGYTF. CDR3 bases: TGTACCAGCAGTATATTTCGGGGGACAGACGTAATTACCTATGTCGGCTACACCTTC.

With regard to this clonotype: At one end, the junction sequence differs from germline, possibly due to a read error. CDR3 DNA: TGTGCCAGCGGGAGCAGCGGAAACACCACATATTTT. Translation: CASGSSGNTTYF. The chain has TRBV7-9 and TRBJ1-3; D unresolved. The V gene's germline CDR1 is SEHNR and CDR2 FQNEAQ (reference sequence). There are 12 residues in the CDR3.

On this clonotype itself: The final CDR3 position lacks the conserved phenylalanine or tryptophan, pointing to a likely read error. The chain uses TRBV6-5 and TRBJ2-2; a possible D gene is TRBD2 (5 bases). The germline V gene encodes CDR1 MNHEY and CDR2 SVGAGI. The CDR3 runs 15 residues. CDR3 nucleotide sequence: TGTGCCAGCAGTTACGCAGCGGACGGCACCGAGGAGCTGTTTTCT. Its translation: CASSYAADGTEELFS.

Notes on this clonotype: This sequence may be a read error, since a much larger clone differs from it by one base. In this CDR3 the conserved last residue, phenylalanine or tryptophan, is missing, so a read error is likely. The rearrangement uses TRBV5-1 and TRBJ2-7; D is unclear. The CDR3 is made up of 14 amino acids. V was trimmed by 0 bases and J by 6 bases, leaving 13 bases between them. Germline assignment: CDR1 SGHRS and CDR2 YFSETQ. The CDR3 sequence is CASSLVAEKGEQYL. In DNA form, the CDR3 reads TGCGCCAGCAGCTTGGTAGCCGAGAAGGGCGAGCAGTACTTA.

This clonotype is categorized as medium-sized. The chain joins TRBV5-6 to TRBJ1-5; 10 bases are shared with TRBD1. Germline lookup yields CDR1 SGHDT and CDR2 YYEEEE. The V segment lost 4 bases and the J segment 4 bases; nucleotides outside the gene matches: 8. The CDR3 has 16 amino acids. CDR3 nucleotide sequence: TGTGCCAGCAGCCGCCGACAGGGGGCAATGAATCAGCCCCAGCATTTT. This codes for CASSRRQGAMNQPQHF. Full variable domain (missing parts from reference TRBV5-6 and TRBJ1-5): DAGVTQSPTHLIKTRGQQVTLRCSPKSGHDTVSWYQQALGQGPQFIFQYYEEEERQRGNFPDRFSGHQFPNYSSELNVNALLLGDSALYLCASSRRQGAMNQPQHFGDGTRLSIL.

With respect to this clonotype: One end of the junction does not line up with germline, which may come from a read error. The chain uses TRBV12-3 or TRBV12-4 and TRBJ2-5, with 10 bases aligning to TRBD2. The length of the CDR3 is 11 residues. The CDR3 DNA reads TGTGCCAACAGTTCGGGGACTAGCGCCTTTTTC. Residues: CANSSGTSAFF.

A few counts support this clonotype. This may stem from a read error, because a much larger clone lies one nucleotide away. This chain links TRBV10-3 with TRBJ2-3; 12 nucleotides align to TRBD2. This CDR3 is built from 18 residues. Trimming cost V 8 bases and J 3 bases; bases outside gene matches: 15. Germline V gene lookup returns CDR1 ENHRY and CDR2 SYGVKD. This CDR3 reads CAISRRILAGGGTDTQYF. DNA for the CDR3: TGTGCCATCTCAAGAAGGATTCTAGCGGGAGGGGGGACAGATACGCAGTATTTT.

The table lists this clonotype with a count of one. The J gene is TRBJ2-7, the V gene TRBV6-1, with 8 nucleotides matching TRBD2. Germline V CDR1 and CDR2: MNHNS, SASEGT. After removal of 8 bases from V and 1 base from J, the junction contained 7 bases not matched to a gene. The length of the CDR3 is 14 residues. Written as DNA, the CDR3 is TGTGCCAGCTACTCGACTAGCGCTTCCTACGAGCAGTACTTC. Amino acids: CASYSTSASYEQYF.